This is a list of T cell receptor beta chains from one sample in a study of cytomegalovirus exposure and HLA in healthy donors. The assay was immunoSEQ multiplex PCR, and TCRdb's table has in-frame clones only and misses some. This repertoire shows approximately 150,000 clones, roughly 90% found once; its top ten account for 0.51%. Sample: PBMCs. The receptors were sampled from a woman aged 40-49 years in good health and CMV-seronegative. Each CDR3 is given without its conserved first and last residue. Some rows mark clone size as missing; the rest say once, few, many or name a class of expanded clone.

v_call clone_size cdr3_aa
TRBV6-1 . ASSEAVKSGMGMQF
TRBV2 . ASSEWREAAYEQY
TRBV9 . ASSVGGAGVHEQY
TRBV7-3 . ASSSGLAGGEQY
TRBV5-1 . ASSLGARLAGADTQY
TRBV9 . ASSVSSGYEQF
TRBV7-2 once ASSLERTGGSPLH
TRBV4-2 once ASSQGTANYEQY
TRBV4-2 . ASSRSEGRGTGELF
TRBV7-2 . ASRPEDYYNEQF
TRBV30 . AWRKGWNTEAF
TRBV6-5 . ASSNREGETQY
TRBV29-1 . SVAGTSLYNEQF
TRBV5-1 . ASSFNLAGGEQY
TRBV18 . ASSPAGPPTDTQY
TRBV7-2 . ASSSQGGPYEQY
TRBV11-3 . ASSLEGQRTYEQY
TRBV9 . ASSARPGAGELF
TRBV28 . ASSSGSRNYGYT
TRBV6-6 . ASSYISSYNEQF
TRBV7-2 . ASSLVGGREAGELF
TRBV6-5 . ASSYAGLGFYEQY
TRBV4-1 . ASSPAYGTTLGEQY
TRBV6-5 . ASSYSTAPGNQPQH
TRBV7-2 . ASIPHSVAGELF
TRBV30 . AWSGQTNQPQH
TRBV4-3 . ASSYSQGAGNTIY
TRBV21-1 . ASSKDSPNYGYT
TRBV7-3 . ASSPGQGSNEQY
TRBV6-5 . ASRKGQGLSYEQY
TRBV27 . ASSIGGSQPQH
TRBV7-8 . ASSRDSRYEQY
TRBV6-5 few ASSYDSMGAETQY
TRBV4-1 . ASSQDQDGYT
TRBV4-2 . ASSQDGGVSNQPQH
TRBV19 . ASSMGPVEF
TRBV4-3 . ASGNRLAGYEQF
TRBV18 . ASSHDGGPSDYGYT
TRBV7-9 . ASSLGAWGLAGAEF
TRBV10-3 . AISEYQAGGGQQY
TRBV4-2 . ASSQGTSGRGETQY
TRBV10-3 . AITSSQGFAFSEAF
TRBV28 once ASSPAGDRYEQY
TRBV5-1 . ASSLGRGRHAEAF
TRBV5-1 . ASSVAGGGGGNTIY
TRBV5-1 . ASSLAGGGTYEQY
TRBV2 . ASSGQYEQY
TRBV5-1 . ASVRGSTGELF
TRBV7-2 . ASSHPGLASYEQF
TRBV5-4 . ASAPTGVEKLF